This paragraph covers one T cell receptor (beta chain) sequence. There is no known antigen for this receptor. No base-level quality is on record; no much larger clone is a single base apart. Genomic DNA was isolated using the Qiagen DNeasy kit from unsorted PBMCs as well as from negatively selected CD4+ and CD8+ fractions. TCR beta CDR3 regions were amplified by immunoSEQ multiplex PCR using primers annealing to V and J segments. Amplification bias was minimized using a synthetic immune receptor repertoire, and residual bias was removed computationally after sequencing. Per the original workflow: Custom Python scripts were used to quantify repertoire diversity as the Shannon entropy index. Unsorted, CD4+ and CD8+ repertoires were examined separately, except in combined analyses, for which CD4+ and CD8+ sequences were merged in silico. A clone was considered expanded if an increase in frequency of at least 2-fold after treatment relative to C1D1 was found, and a pseudocount of 0.5 was applied to clones undetected at baseline. Clones with 0 or 1 copy at C1D1 were classified as singleton clones, and clones with 2 or more copies were classified as non-singleton clones. Clones expanded in unsorted samples were labelled as CD4+, CD8+ or unknown by matching protein sequences in sorted samples from the same patient. Wilcoxon tests on paired samples were used to test changes in diversity from C1D1 to C4D1. The immuneACCESS repertoire file appears here via TCRdb, limited to in-frame rearrangements. These files lack a portion of the clones; in checked studies, under half of the deficit traces to unresolved V genes, and the cause of the others is not known. V, J and clone size are those of that table, while D and trimming were read from the DNA. A total of roughly 90,000 clones appear in this sample, roughly four fifths of them only once. The biggest ten clones account for roughly 16% of the sample.

The sample comes from a study of PD-1 blockade in classical Hodgkin lymphoma (TCRdb year 2020). Turning to the overall study: Nivolumab dosing was 3 mg/kg intravenously every 2 weeks, continuing until either disease progression or unacceptable toxicity. To define a peripheral blood immune signature of response to PD-1 blockade in classical Hodgkin lymphoma, the study combined TCR beta sequencing with CyTOF.

From the cysteine up to the phenylalanine, the CDR3 has a length of 11 residues. Kept here is only the CDR3 DNA, which spans 33 bases and is read in frame from base 1. In the germline V gene, CDR1 corresponds to MNHEY and CDR2 to SVGAGI. Deletion took 7 bases off V and 5 bases off J, with a span of 9 bases between the germline ends. In light of the paper, this sample's time point label describes: cycle 2 day 1 (C2D1) of nivolumab. Every trial patient had relapsed following autologous stem cell transplantation, and prior brentuximab vedotin exposure was what differed among cohorts A, B and C. The trial cohort was composed of around 60 patients with relapsed/refractory classical Hodgkin lymphoma, for whom complete response, partial response or progressive disease was recorded as best overall response. In the multi-cohort phase II CheckMate 205 trial, trial patients received single-agent nivolumab. An independent review committee assessed best overall response by applying the 2007 International Working Group response criteria. Trial PBMCs were collected just before the start of nivolumab (C1D1) and during therapy at cycle 2 day 1 and cycle 4 day 1. Peripheral blood was collected in 8 mL Vacutainer Cell Preparation Tubes, from which PBMCs were isolated by centrifugation and then cryopreserved.

General findings and caveats noted by the study authors: Baseline TCR diversity was reported as lower in newly diagnosed patients than in healthy donors, and lower still in relapsed/refractory patients. Trial patients with a complete response had baseline diversity similar to that of newly diagnosed patients, while partial responders and progressors had significantly lower diversity. CD4+ but not CD8+ TCR diversity rose significantly by C4D1 (p=0.0027 vs p=0.16), most apparent in complete responders (p=0.02). Lower diversity was seen in patients whose nivolumab began less than 1 year after ASCT, and these patients were left out of later analyses so that immune reconstitution would not confound the results. Only a single clinical trial cohort was studied, and what caused the repertoire differences, possibly disease activity or prior therapy, remained undefined.

The specimen was peripheral blood mononuclear cells (PBMCs), collected before the second cycle of nivolumab. This sequence originates from a human donor with classical Hodgkin lymphoma. This receptor chain uses TRBV6-5 and TRBJ2-7, with TRBD2 perhaps the D gene, on 5 matching bases. The base sequence is TGTGCCAGCACCGCCGGGGACGAGCAGTACTTC. It specifies CASTAGDEQYF.